These 32 T cell receptor beta chains originate from one sample sequenced in a study of regulatory T cells in long-lasting Graves disease. Libraries of TCR beta came from iRepertoire HTBI primers plus Arm-PCR of CDR3 regions. A single record per CDR3 protein comes from TCRdb applying MiXCR to the multiplex PCR reads. The sample holds just over 600,000 distinct CDR3 sequences, roughly 15% seen once. Time point described: newly diagnosed GD, antithyroid drugs for less than 3 months. After RNA was extracted from PBMCs, the TCR library was made from it. The same sample was also used in a study of T cells in Graves' hyperthyroidism and ophthalmopathy.

Material: peripheral blood mononuclear cells (PBMCs), obtained at new diagnosis, from a patient treated with antithyroid drugs. The receptor set was obtained from a woman in her 30s with Graves disease.

The CDR3 DNA reads as TGCAGCGTTGAAGAGTTAGCGGGGGTCAATGAGCAGTTCTTC. This encodes CSVEELAGVNEQFF. The V and J genes are TRBV29-1 and TRBJ2-1; 9 bases line up with TRBD2. Germline loops: CDR1 SQVTM, CDR2 ANQGSEA. The CDR3 consists of 14 residues. Trimming removed 0 bases from V and 6 bases from J; junction bases left unmatched: 3.

This clonotype came up a few times. The DNA for the CDR3 is TGTGCCAGCAGCCAGGGGGACACCAGCACAGATACGCAGTATTTT. Translated, it gives CASSQGDTSTDTQYF. The rearrangement links TRBV7-3 to TRBJ2-3, with 7 bases identical to TRBD1. The CDR3 is made up of 15 amino acids. Trimming took 5 bases from V and 0 from J; bases not matched to a gene: 5. Germline assignment: CDR1 SGHTA and CDR2 FQGTGA.

This clonotype was detected ten times or more. CDR3 coding DNA: TGTGCCTGGACAGGACAGGGGGTCAATGAGCAGTTCTTC. Translation gives CAWTGQGVNEQFF. J is TRBJ2-1 and V is TRBV30, with TRBD1 identical over 10 bases. There are 13 residues in the CDR3. From germline, CDR1 is GTSNPN and CDR2 SVGIG (reference sequence). V lost 4 bases and J lost 6; bases outside the gene matches: 3.

The CDR3 region is CASSHRLTQETQYF. The CDR3 DNA reads as TGTGCCAGCAGTCATCGACTGACACAAGAGACCCAGTACTTC. The chain combines TRBV25-1 with TRBJ2-5; the D is unclear. Looked up from germline, CDR1 is MGHDK and CDR2 is SYGVNS. The CDR3 loop spans 14 amino acids. Trimming stripped 5 bases from V and 2 bases from J, with 12 bases between.

This clonotype has just a few counts. The rearrangement links TRBV29-1 to TRBJ1-1, with D perhaps TRBD1 (5 bases). Germline-derived CDR1 and CDR2 are SQVTM and ANQGSEA. CDR3 length: 13 amino acids. V was trimmed by 1 base and J by 4 bases, leaving 10 bases between them. CDR3 nucleotides: TGCAGCGTTGAAGGGGGGGTACCCACTGAAGCTTTCTTT. Translation: CSVEGGVPTEAFF.

This clonotype was counted many times. V usage is TRBV6-1 and J usage is TRBJ2-2; 8 bases are a match to TRBD2. Trimming cost V 6 bases and J 4 bases; bases outside gene matches: 13. The CDR3 extends over 17 amino acids. From germline, CDR1 is MNHNS and CDR2 SASEGT. CDR3 bases: TGTGCCAGCAGCCCCCTCGCGGGAGGCCGTGGCACCGGGGAGCTGTTTTTT. This sequence encodes CASSPLAGGRGTGELFF.

Note on this clonotype: This may stem from a read error, because a much larger clone lies one nucleotide away. The conserved closing phenylalanine or tryptophan is absent in this CDR3, likely reflecting a read error. The chain joins TRBV6-2 or TRBV6-3 to TRBJ1-1, with 9 bases that match TRBD1. The J segment lost 1 base and the V segment lost 6 bases, leaving 12 bases of the junction unmatched. The germline V gene has CDR1 MNHEY and CDR2 SVGEGT. This CDR3 contains 17 residues. The CDR3 nucleotides are TGTGCCAGCAGCGCGGGACAGGGAAGGGTTACGAACACTGAAGCTTTCTCT. Protein product: CASSAGQGRVTNTEAFS.

The sample holds many counts of this clonotype. The V and J genes are TRBV20-1 and TRBJ1-4, with D possibly TRBD1 on 6 matching bases. The CDR3 sequence is 13 residues long. Trimming left V 5 bases short and J 5 bases short, with 12 bases between. The germline CDR1 and CDR2 sequences are DFQATT and SNEGSKA (reference sequence). The CDR3: CSARTGSNEKLFF. The CDR3 nucleotides read TGCAGTGCTCGAACAGGGTCGAATGAAAAACTGTTTTTT.

This clonotype was picked up many times. The V call is TRBV7-2, the J call TRBJ2-1, with TRBD2 matching over 9 bases. After removal of 2 bases from V and 6 bases from J, the junction contained 8 bases not matched to a gene. Germline-derived CDR1 and CDR2 are SGHTA and FQGNSA. The length of the CDR3 is 16 residues. The CDR3 is CASSLQGTSPINEQFF. In DNA form, the CDR3 reads TGTGCCAGCAGCTTACAAGGGACTAGCCCGATCAATGAGCAGTTCTTC.

V gene TRBV27 combines with J gene TRBJ2-2; D gene unclear. Germline V gene data show CDR1 as MNHEY and CDR2 as SMNVEV (reference sequence). Trimming shortened V by 11 bases and J by 5 bases, and 15 bases separated the two germline ends. This CDR3 contains 13 residues. The CDR3 protein is CAASGSLTGELFF. The CDR3 nucleotides are TGTGCCGCGTCGGGTTCATTGACCGGGGAGCTGTTTTTT.

The J gene is TRBJ2-1, the V gene TRBV2; TRBD2 is a possible D gene (6 bases). Trimming removed 7 bases at V and 0 bases at J, with 13 bases between. This CDR3 region has 15 residues. Germline V gene sequence: CDR1 SNHLY, CDR2 FYNNEI. The CDR3 DNA reads as TGTGCCAGCACAGTCGGGAGATTCTCCTACAATGAGCAGTTCTTC. It codes for CASTVGRFSYNEQFF.

This clonotype was seen repeatedly, ten times or more. This chain connects TRBV6-1 to TRBJ1-5; D is ambiguous. This CDR3 comprises 13 residues. With 6 bases removed from V and 0 bases from J, the gap between germline ends came to 6 bases. Germline CDR1 MNHNS, CDR2 SASEGT. CDR3 amino acids: CASRIDSNQPQHF. The DNA for the CDR3 is TGTGCCAGCAGGATTGATAGCAATCAGCCCCAGCATTTT.

V and J are TRBV9 and TRBJ2-3; tentative D call: TRBD1 (5 bases). CDR1 SGDLS and CDR2 YYNGEE come from the germline V gene. CDR3 size: 14 residues. Trimming removed 1 base at V and 2 bases at J, with 8 bases between. In DNA form, the CDR3 reads TGTGCCAGCAGCGTAAGGACAACCACAGATACGCAGTATTTT. Protein: CASSVRTTTDTQYF.

CDR3 coding DNA: TGCAGTGCTTCCAGGATTTCTCAGCCCCAGCATTTT. Translating gives CSASRISQPQHF. The rearrangement links TRBV20-1 to TRBJ1-5, with unresolved D. The V end lost 5 bases, the J end lost 6 bases, and 11 bases lay between the germline ends. The CDR3 totals 12 residues. The V gene's germline CDR1 is DFQATT and CDR2 SNEGSKA (reference sequence).

This chain links TRBV4-1 with TRBJ1-6, with D unresolved. Trimming took off 0 bases at V and 14 bases at J, with 11 bases between the two ends. Germline V lookup: CDR1 MGHRA, CDR2 YSYEKL. This CDR3 has 13 residues. The CDR3 sequence: CASSQDTSISLHF. In nucleotides, the CDR3 is TGCGCCAGCAGCCAAGATACATCTATCTCCCTCCACTTT.

In its sample, this clonotype was seen many times. The chain recombines TRBV28 with TRBJ2-7; 10 positions match TRBD2. The ends lost 7 bases at V and 6 bases at J; junction bases unmatched: 9. The CDR3 extends over 14 amino acids. Germline values: CDR1 MDHEN, CDR2 SYDVKM. CDR3 sequence reads: CASTFGTSVSEQYF. In DNA form, the CDR3 reads TGTGCCAGCACCTTTGGGACTAGCGTCTCCGAGCAGTACTTC.

Notes on this clonotype: At one of its ends the junction is not consistent with the germline gene, which may arise from a read error. The rearrangement links TRBV5-1 to TRBJ2-2; perhaps D is TRBD1 or TRBD2 (5 bases each). This CDR3 has 17 amino acids. CDR1 SGHRS and CDR2 YFSETQ come from the germline V gene. The CDR3 nucleotides are TGTGCCAGCAGCTTAGCGCCGGGACGTACGAACACCGGGGAGCTGTTTTTT. As protein: CASSLAPGRTNTGELFF.

This clonotype came up a few times. The rearrangement joins TRBV3-1 to TRBJ2-6, with D tentatively TRBD1 (6 bases). There are 16 residues in the CDR3. The V end lost 4 bases, the J end lost 4 bases, and 14 bases lay between the germline ends. CDR1 LGHDT and CDR2 YNNKEL come from the germline V gene (reference sequence). The CDR3 reads CASSRYRVEGANVLTF. DNA of the CDR3: TGTGCCAGCAGCCGGTACAGGGTGGAGGGGGCCAACGTCCTGACTTTC.

The chain links TRBV10-3 to TRBJ2-7; TRBD2 matches at 12 bases. This CDR3 comprises 15 residues. Germline V CDR1 and CDR2: ENHRY, SYGVKD. V trimming: 4 bases; J trimming: 2 bases; junction bases outside the gene matches: 3. The chain's CDR3 is CAISGRTSGTYEQYF. CDR3 DNA sequence: TGTGCCATCAGTGGGAGGACTAGCGGGACCTACGAGCAGTACTTC.

This clonotype was counted many times. The DNA for the CDR3 is TGTGCCAGCAGCCCCCAAACGGGAGGATCAGGTGAGCAGTTCTTC. Encoded protein: CASSPQTGGSGEQFF. The rearrangement links TRBV28 to TRBJ2-1; 7 positions agree with TRBD2. With V trimmed by 6 bases and J by 9 bases, 14 bases remained unmatched. Germline CDR1 reads MDHEN; CDR2 reads SYDVKM. This CDR3 comprises 15 residues.

This clonotype was recorded a few times. The chain recombines TRBV27 with TRBJ1-4; TRBD1 matches at 8 bases. Unmatched junction bases numbered 13, after V lost 6 bases and J lost 7 bases. The germline gives CDR1 MNHEY, CDR2 SMNVEV (reference sequence). This CDR3 has 16 amino acids. The CDR3 region has the DNA TGTGCCAGCAGAAGGACAGGGCTCGTACGGGGTGAAAAACTGTTTTTT. Protein product: CASRRTGLVRGEKLFF.

With respect to this clonotype: Since a much larger clone is just one base distant, this may be a read error. V gene TRBV12-3 or TRBV12-4 combines with J gene TRBJ2-1; D might be TRBD1 (6 bases). Trimming cost V 7 bases and J 10 bases, with 20 bases left between them. CDR3 length: 14 residues. In nucleotides, the CDR3 is TGTGCCAGCAAATCCCACAGGGACGCCTACGAGCAGTTCTTC. Its translation is CASKSHRDAYEQFF.

This clonotype was seen at least ten times. J is TRBJ1-1 and V is TRBV6-2 or TRBV6-3; no reliable D call. V was clipped by 0 bases and J by 10 bases, with 12 bases between them. This CDR3 is 13 amino acids long. The V gene's germline CDR1 is MNHEY and CDR2 SVGEGT. The CDR3 region has the DNA TGTGCCAGCAGTTACTCGCATGCTCAATCAGCTTTCTTT. Encoded protein: CASSYSHAQSAFF.

This clonotype was seen a few times. The chain has TRBV12-3 or TRBV12-4 and TRBJ2-1; 9 positions agree with TRBD2. The V and J ends lost 6 bases and 7 bases, in that order; junction bases with no gene match: 10. This CDR3 contains 15 residues. The CDR3 loop is CASRLAGWGGNEQFF. The DNA of the CDR3 is TGTGCCAGCAGGCTAGCGGGGTGGGGTGGGAATGAGCAGTTCTTC.

This clonotype appeared many times. The chain combines TRBV11-2 with TRBJ2-7; D possibly corresponds to TRBD1 (6 bases). This CDR3 has 15 residues. Germline values: CDR1 SGHAT, CDR2 FQNNGV. Trimming left V 2 bases short and J 3 bases short, with 14 bases between. The DNA of the CDR3 is TGTGCCAGCAGCTTAAACAGGGAACGGATCTACGAGCAGTACTTC. It yields the protein CASSLNRERIYEQYF. The full variable domain, completed using reference TRBV11-2 and TRBJ2-7, is EAGVAQSPRYKIIEKRQSVAFWCNPISGHATLYWYQQILGQGPKLLIQFQNNGVVDDSQLPKDRFSAERLKGVDSTLKIQPAKLEDSAVYLCASSLNRERIYEQYFGPGTRLTVT.

This clonotype was observed once. The genes are TRBV27 and TRBJ1-6; D gene uncertain. Germline CDR1 reads MNHEY; CDR2 reads SMNVEV (reference sequence). Trimming left V 3 bases short and J 7 bases short, with 10 bases between. The CDR3 is 14 amino acids. Written as DNA, the CDR3 is TGTGCCAGCAGTTTCGTAGATGCGAATTCACCCCTCCACTTT. Protein sequence: CASSFVDANSPLHF.

The V gene is TRBV28, the J gene TRBJ2-1; 10 nucleotides line up with TRBD2. CDR1 is MDHEN, CDR2 SYDVKM, per germline. The CDR3 totals 13 residues. Trimming cost V 7 bases and J 14 bases; bases outside gene matches: 11. The DNA of the CDR3 is TGTGCCAGCAAGCTAGCGGGAGTCTTTTCGGAGTTCTTC. Protein sequence: CASKLAGVFSEFF.

As concerns this clonotype: With a much larger clone just one base away, this may be a read error. This sequence joins TRBV30 and TRBJ1-1; D unresolved. The CDR3 sequence is 14 residues long. The germline gives CDR1 GTSNPN, CDR2 SVGIG (reference sequence). Trimming shortened V by 0 bases and J by 5 bases, and 13 bases separated the two germline ends. Written as DNA, the CDR3 is TGTGCCTGGAGTGTCGAGGCGACGTCGACTGAAGCTTTCTTT. As protein: CAWSVEATSTEAFF.

The rearrangement joins TRBV7-3 to TRBJ2-1, with a possible D match to TRBD1 (6 bases). The CDR3 totals 16 residues. Germline CDR1 and CDR2: SGHTA and FQGTGA. Deletions cut 2 bases from V and 9 bases from J, with 20 bases between. CDR3 nucleotide sequence: TGTGCCAGCAGCTTAGGTGGGACACGATCTAAAAGTGAGCAGTTCTTC. This translates into CASSLGGTRSKSEQFF.

The chain joins TRBV5-4 to TRBJ2-7; TRBD1 is a possible D gene (6 bases). Trimming cost V 3 bases and J 1 base, with 14 bases left between them. The CDR3 sequence is 15 residues long. CDR1 is SGHNT and CDR2 is YYREEE in the germline V gene (reference sequence). As DNA, the CDR3 is TGTGCCAGCAGCTCCGCAGGGGTTTCATCCTACGAGCAGTACTTC. Protein product: CASSSAGVSSYEQYF.

The rearrangement uses TRBV30 and TRBJ2-6; no definite D call. Germline CDR1 is GTSNPN and CDR2 is SVGIG (reference sequence). Trimming shortened V by 4 bases and J by 8 bases, and 9 bases separated the two germline ends. This CDR3 contains 12 residues. CDR3 loop: CAWTSASNVLTF. The CDR3 nucleotides read TGTGCCTGGACATCGGCGTCCAACGTCCTGACTTTC.

This clonotype was seen more than once but under ten times. Relative to the germline gene, one junction end is altered; a read error may explain this. The chain employs TRBV7-7 and TRBJ2-1, with D maybe TRBD1 (5 bases). In germline, CDR1 is SSHAT, CDR2 FNYEAQ (reference sequence). The length of the CDR3 is 16 residues. This CDR3 reads CASSPRGANFPHEQFF. CDR3 nucleotide sequence: TGTGCTAGCAGCCCGCGTGGGGCCAACTTTCCCCATGAGCAGTTCTTC.